The sequence of this TCR beta chain was determined in a study of cytomegalovirus exposure and HLA in healthy donors (dated by TCRdb to 2016 to 2017). About the study as a whole: An earlier analysis of a few hundred of the donors reported 276 Gb of sequence data and 117 million unique TCR beta sequences obtained from about 170 million T cells. Along with the roughly 670-subject first cohort, a separate validation cohort of over 90 different subjects was used. In the later analysis, no new phenotypic data were used to find candidate immune exposures; instead, reliance was placed on TCR beta sequences and their occurrence across donors. An earlier analysis of roughly 580 of the donors used high-throughput TCR beta sequencing to judge whether each TCR beta V gene segment behaved as functional or pseudogenic. The study combined high-throughput TCR immunosequencing, statistical association of individual TCRs with disease status, and machine learning to predict cytomegalovirus infection status. Both class I and class II loci were covered by HLA typing, at four-digit resolution. All discovery cohort repertoires had been generated on a single sequencing platform. The study was designed to test whether signatures of past pathogen exposure could be identified by cataloging public T cell receptors. Four or five DR-DQ haplotypes were handled as single units for association and clustering because linkage in the cohort was strong. The number of typed donors differed by locus: about 629-630 for A, B, C, DRB1 and DQB1; some 500 for DQA1; over 600 for DPA1; and around 470 for DPB1. Genome-wide SNP genotypes for about 60% of the roughly 670 donors were used in a later genetic analysis, which treated that subset as a discovery cohort. Of the 300 to 500 genotyped donors, 75% to 85% were placed in the genetic ancestry cluster associated with self-reported Caucasian donors. In a later analysis, previously published TCR beta repertoires from about 670 donors were re-analyzed and high-resolution HLA genotyping was added so that TCR occurrence patterns could be studied. An early release covering 550 to 700 HLA-typed donors comprised about 320 gigabases of sequencing data and tens of millions of unique TCR sequences. Donor age, sex, ethnicity and CMV serostatus were compiled together with the repertoire data. The T cell repertoires of some 670 subjects were profiled by immunosequencing and related to cytomegalovirus serostatus. Across approximately 420 genotyped donors of the cohort, an average of approximately 240,000 unique TCR beta nucleotide sequences per donor were sequenced, and 15% to 20% of those sequences were non-productive. The investigation overall reported the following: The sequencing pipeline was judged likely to have produced a cluster of highly shared sequence variants as a technical artifact. Because counts were too low, 15 to 20 rarely observed V segments, including chromosome 9 orphons, were excluded from the earlier analysis of around 640 of the donors. Presence/absence analyses assumed roughly uniform sequencing depth across donors, an assumption that may not hold. A further reported finding was that TCR beta sequences accurately predicted the HLA-A and HLA-B alleles for most subjects in the first cohort. According to the authors, the approach could potentially be generalized to other disease states and immunological phenotypes. The only immune exposure information available for the cohort was CMV serostatus. The study gave a list of 150 to 200 TCR beta chains associated with cytomegalovirus. In a later analysis, several top co-occurrence clusters were reported to appear linked to parvovirus B19, influenza, CMV and Epstein-Barr virus. Most CMV-associated TCR beta chains appeared to be HLA-restricted in a later analysis, and the HLA associations seemed to be driven largely by CMV exposure. In vitro tests confirmed that a few of the cytomegalovirus-associated TCR beta chains recognize cytomegalovirus antigens. Only TCR beta chains were sequenced in this cohort, and the absence of alpha or paired-chain data limited detectable features. A later genetic analysis associated a missense DCLRE1C variant with V-gene and J-gene trimming of TCR beta chains, and an independent cohort replicated the association. In a later analysis, HLA-associated TCR beta chains were found to be more clonally expanded and to have lower generation probabilities than equally common non-associated chains. Across donors, most TCR sequences were observed very rarely, whereas some public TCRs were present in many individuals. Assigning TCR associations to individual alleles was difficult when HLA alleles, especially DR and DQ, strongly co-occurred. In a later analysis, TCR association rates were found to vary across HLA loci, with the most associated TCRs seen for DRB1 alleles and the fewest for HLA-C alleles. In an earlier analysis of about 540 of the donors, most TCR beta V segments were observed in productive rearrangements about 87% or about 30% of the time, broadly matching IMGT annotations. HLA typing was unavailable for some donors at each locus, so association tests used only the typed subset. The classifier was reported to diagnose cytomegalovirus status with high specificity and sensitivity in both the original and validation cohorts. Correlated functional status among segregating V segments might reflect linkage disequilibrium, but an unknown experimental factor could not be ruled out. At a false discovery rate of 0.05, a later analysis linked around 15,000 TCR beta sequences to specific HLA alleles. Compared with the roughly 710-donor mean, donors in an Asian-associated ancestry cluster had fewer N-insertions in productive TCRs, according to a later genetic analysis.

The library was prepared using the immunoSEQ multiplex PCR assay. For the multiplex PCR, a mixture combining 60 forward primers for TCR Vbeta segments and 13 reverse primers for TCR Jbeta segments was used. A multiplex PCR assay on genomic DNA amplified the CDR3 region of rearranged TCR beta genes. The amplified TCR beta libraries were sequenced on the Illumina HiSeq System as 87-base-pair reads. In the authors' own workflow: Across the 600 to 700 repertoires, a later analysis counted approximately 83 million unique TCR beta chains, 9.5 million to 13 million of which were shared by at least two donors. Raw reads were error-corrected and collapsed into unique sequences with a nearest-neighbor algorithm that merged closely related sequences to remove PCR and sequencing errors. To assign V, D and J gene segments, CDR3 sequences were aligned to IMGT reference sequences. Each retained sequence needed at least a six-nucleotide match to both a V gene segment and a J gene segment. A rearrangement was called productive if the CDR3 had no stop codons and remained in frame with V and J, and every other rearrangement was called non-productive. CDR3 was defined by IMGT convention, running from the second conserved V-encoded cysteine to the conserved J-encoded phenylalanine. The earlier analysis of 500 to 650 of the donors excluded any sequence lacking an unambiguous match to a single V gene segment. An earlier analysis of fewer than 650 of the donors classified V segments as functional when productive rearrangements were above 56.7% and as segregating when the standard deviation between donors was above 5%. A statistical classification framework was built to diagnose cytomegalovirus status from the catalog of TCR beta chain sequences. In a later analysis, TCR nucleotide sequences were compared against IMGT/GENE-DB human TR gene sequences so that V and J genes could be assigned. A later analysis assigned CDR3 sequences and most-parsimonious VDJ recombination scenarios with the TCRdist pipeline. In a later analysis, each TCR beta chain was defined by its CDR3 amino acid sequence together with its V-gene family, and reads lacking a unique V-gene family were excluded. In a later analysis, 450 to 600 highly shared, low-generation-probability nucleotide sequences were removed to address suspected cross-contamination and a sequencing artifact. A later analysis calculated a clonal expansion index for each public chain from normalized within-repertoire ranks of inferred template counts. Generation probabilities in a later analysis came from a VDJ recombination model fitted to out-of-frame rearrangements, and those results were checked against IGoR. In a later analysis, TCR-TCR, TCR-HLA and TCR-CMV co-occurrence was scored with hypergeometric tests, and a repertoire-size bias correction was applied to TCR pairs. In a later analysis, false discovery rates were estimated by permuting HLA or CMV assignments 20 times. In a later analysis, co-occurring TCRs were grouped using DBSCAN, with TCRdist sequence similarity added in when clustering inside HLA-allele-positive subsets. For co-occurrence clustering, repertoires with fewer than 30,000 or more than 120,000 public chains were excluded, along with five or six repertoires with anomalous nucleotide sharing. Not all clones reach the TCRdb copy of this immuneACCESS table, which keeps in-frame sequences only. Checked studies attribute under half of the gap to unresolved V genes and leave the rest unexplained. Clonal size and the V and J genes are those of that table, whereas D and trimming came from the DNA. The sample table contains around 140,000 clones; only one count was recorded for more than 75% of them. Clones ranked in the top ten supply roughly 1.9% of the sample.

Concerning this clone itself: The specificity of this receptor is unknown. It has no much larger one-base neighbor in the sample; base qualities were not kept.

In total, more than 500 healthy bone marrow donors made up the cohort. All cohort members were sampled while nominally healthy, although unrecorded immune exposures were likely present. The donor was CMV seronegative and belonged to the group of several hundred seronegative cohort members. Each donor provided a peripheral blood sample, and peripheral blood mononuclear cells were used for TCR beta sequencing. Genomic DNA extraction from the blood cell samples was performed with the Qiagen DNeasy Blood Extraction Kit. The specimen was PBMCs. The origin of this receptor is a middle-aged man in good health and CMV-seronegative.

The nucleotide sequence is TGTGCCAGCAGCTTGGCCCTGGGGAGCTACAATGAGCAGTTCTTC. Translated, this is CASSLALGSYNEQFF. The rearranged segments are TRBV5-8 and TRBJ2-1, and TRBD2 may be the D gene, going by 5 matching bases. Relative to germline, V is 0 bases shorter and J is 3 bases shorter, with 10 bases between their ends. From cysteine to phenylalanine, the CDR3 is 15 amino acids long. The only DNA kept is the CDR3, 45 bases in frame from the first base. Taken from the germline V gene, the CDR1 and CDR2 loops are SGHTS and YDEGEE.